What follows are 27 T cell receptor beta chains derived from one specimen sequenced in a study of cytomegalovirus exposure and HLA in healthy donors (dated by TCRdb to 2017 to 2019). The method behind the library was the immunoSEQ multiplex PCR assay. A mixture of 60 forward primers for TCR Vbeta segments and 13 reverse primers for TCR Jbeta segments was used in the multiplex PCR. TCRdb took this table from immuneACCESS and kept in-frame rearrangements with V and J called. Such tables lack part of the clones; where checked against another copy, unresolved V genes explain under half of the gap, and the rest is unexplained. The table for this sample lists about 43,000 clones; about half of them were counted only once. Roughly 5.5% of the sample is in the top ten clones. The sample consisted of PBMCs. Every receptor here comes from a man aged 60 to 75 in good health and CMV-seronegative.

This chain connects TRBV2 to TRBJ2-1; TRBD2 aligns across 10 bases. The CDR3 contains 15 residues. Germline V gene lookup returns CDR1 SNHLY and CDR2 FYNNEI. Losses at the gene ends were 4 bases for V and 3 bases for J; bases not matched to a gene: 3. The CDR3 is CASSVAGGGYNEQFF. Written as DNA, the CDR3 is TGTGCCAGCAGTGTAGCGGGAGGAGGCTACAATGAGCAGTTCTTC.

This clone has a single count. V is TRBV19 and J is TRBJ1-5; D is possibly TRBD1 (5 bases). V was trimmed by 5 bases and J by 5 bases, leaving 10 bases between them. CDR1 and CDR2 (germline): LNHDA, SQIVND (reference sequence). This CDR3 comprises 13 residues. The CDR3 nucleotides are TGTGCCAGTAGTTCATTCAGGGATCAGCCCCAGCATTTT. This encodes CASSSFRDQPQHF.

Only a few counts were recorded for this clone. V is TRBV5-1 and J is TRBJ1-4; 7 bases align to TRBD1. The germline V gene encodes CDR1 SGHRS and CDR2 YFSETQ. Trimming removed 0 bases from V and 1 base from J; junction bases left unmatched: 0. This CDR3 is 15 amino acids long. The CDR3 region is CASSLGQGTNEKLFF. The CDR3 nucleotides read TGCGCCAGCAGCTTGGGACAGGGAACTAATGAAAAACTGTTTTTT.

The chain couples TRBV5-6 to TRBJ2-7; 14 bases fit TRBD2. Germline CDR1 is SGHDT and CDR2 is YYEEEE. The V gene end was trimmed by 3 bases and the J gene end by 9 bases; junction bases not matched to a gene: 5. The CDR3 runs to 14 residues. CDR3 nucleotide sequence: TGTGCCAGCAGCTCGGGACTAGCGGGAGCGGTGCAGTACTTC. As protein: CASSSGLAGAVQYF. Supplemented by reference TRBV5-6 and TRBJ2-7, the full variable domain reads DAGVTQSPTHLIKTRGQQVTLRCSPKSGHDTVSWYQQALGQGPQFIFQYYEEEERQRGNFPDRFSGHQFPNYSSELNVNALLLGDSALYLCASSSGLAGAVQYFGPGTRLTVT.

A few counts support this clone. The chain is built from TRBV6-5 and TRBJ1-1; D is unclear. There are 11 residues in the CDR3. Germline values: CDR1 MNHEY, CDR2 SVGAGI. The V gene lost 10 bases and the J gene lost 1 base, with 7 bases spanning the gap. The CDR3 spells CATLPNTEAFF. The CDR3 DNA follows: TGTGCCACCCTCCCGAACACTGAAGCTTTCTTT.

The chain uses TRBV5-6 and TRBJ2-7, with 8 bases matching TRBD2. The J segment lost 2 bases and the V segment lost 0 bases, leaving 1 base of the junction unmatched. The CDR3 is 14 residues long. Germline CDR1 and CDR2: SGHDT and YYEEEE. CDR3 loop: CASSLGTSPYEQYF. The CDR3 region has the DNA TGTGCCAGCAGCTTGGGGACTAGCCCCTACGAGCAGTACTTC.

This clone was found a few times. The rearrangement uses TRBV7-2 and TRBJ2-1; D gene unclear. The CDR3 is made up of 13 amino acids. V shed 1 base and J shed 7 bases, with 8 bases lying between them. Germline V gene sequence: CDR1 SGHTA, CDR2 FQGNSA. In DNA, the CDR3 is TGTGCCAGCAGCTTAGTATACGAGAATGAGCAGTTCTTC. Its translation is CASSLVYENEQFF.

V gene TRBV7-9 combines with J gene TRBJ2-3; unclear D gene. The V gene's germline CDR1 is SEHNR and CDR2 FQNEAQ (reference sequence). With 3 bases removed from V and 4 bases from J, the gap between germline ends came to 8 bases. CDR3 length: 13 amino acids. This CDR3 is CASSFGPADTQYF. The CDR3 DNA is TGTGCCAGCAGCTTTGGCCCCGCAGATACGCAGTATTTT.

Only a few counts were recorded for this clone. The rearrangement joins TRBV28 to TRBJ1-1; TRBD1 might be the D (5 bases). The germline V gene has CDR1 MDHEN and CDR2 SYDVKM. V lost 5 bases and J lost 1, with 14 bases in between. The CDR3 length is 15 residues. In nucleotides, the CDR3 is TGTGCCAGCAGTACGACGACAGAGAGGAACACTGAAGCTTTCTTT. Encoded protein: CASSTTTERNTEAFF.

The chain uses TRBV5-4 and TRBJ2-3; 11 bases align to TRBD2. V dropped 4 bases and J dropped 0; count of bases not matched to a gene: 4. Germline values: CDR1 SGHNT, CDR2 YYREEE (reference sequence). CDR3 length: 16 amino acids. The chain's CDR3 is CASSLRTSGSTDTQYF. CDR3 DNA: TGTGCCAGCAGCCTACGGACTAGCGGGAGCACAGATACGCAGTATTTT.

The rearrangement links TRBV18 to TRBJ1-5; D is unresolved. This CDR3 has 13 amino acids. Per the germline V gene, CDR1 is KGHSH and CDR2 is LQKENI. Trimming pared 2 bases from V and 3 bases from J, leaving 5 bases between. CDR3 sequence (DNA): TGTGCCAGCTCACCAGGACTCAATCAGCCCCAGCATTTT. Translating gives CASSPGLNQPQHF.

The V call is TRBV2, the J call TRBJ1-1, with D unresolved. V was trimmed by 6 bases and J by 0 bases, leaving 5 bases between them. The germline V gene has CDR1 SNHLY and CDR2 FYNNEI. CDR3 size: 12 residues. CDR3 sequence reads: CASRLVNTEAFF. The DNA for the CDR3 is TGTGCCAGCAGGTTAGTGAACACTGAAGCTTTCTTT.

This clone was counted a few times. This chain uses TRBV5-1 with TRBJ1-1, with unresolved D. V was trimmed by 3 bases and J by 0 bases, leaving 15 bases between them. Germline assignment: CDR1 SGHRS and CDR2 YFSETQ. The CDR3 sequence is 16 residues long. The CDR3 region has the DNA TGCGCCAGCAGCTCCCAAGATGGACTGCTGAACACTGAAGCTTTCTTT. It translates to CASSSQDGLLNTEAFF.

A few counts support this clone. The chain is built from TRBV7-9 and TRBJ2-7; 9 nucleotides agree with TRBD2. CDR1 is SEHNR and CDR2 is FQNEAQ in the germline V gene (reference sequence). There are 15 residues in the CDR3. The junction had 4 bases not matched to a gene; V was cut back by 4 bases and J by 0 bases. The DNA for the CDR3 is TGTGCCAGCAGCTCAAGCGGGAGGAGCTCCTACGAGCAGTACTTC. Translating it yields CASSSSGRSSYEQYF.

This clone was recorded a few times. The chain carries TRBV9 and TRBJ2-1, with D unresolved. V was shortened by 4 bases and J by 4 bases, with 18 bases between the two germline ends. Germline CDR1 reads SGDLS; CDR2 reads YYNGEE. This CDR3 has 16 residues. CDR3: CASSPTGAQVYNEQFF. The CDR3 coding sequence is TGTGCCAGCAGCCCTACTGGAGCGCAAGTGTACAATGAGCAGTTCTTC.

The rearrangement uses TRBV11-2 and TRBJ1-2; 7 bases are shared with TRBD1. Looked up from germline, CDR1 is SGHAT and CDR2 is FQNNGV. The CDR3 loop spans 16 amino acids. J gave up 3 bases and V 2 bases, and 9 bases lay outside the gene matches. CDR3 sequence (DNA): TGTGCCAGCAGCTTACGACCTGACAGGGAGTACTATGGCTACACCTTC. It codes for CASSLRPDREYYGYTF.

This clone appeared a few times. The chain uses TRBV7-2 and TRBJ2-1; 7 bases map to TRBD2. The CDR3 length is 14 residues. J was trimmed by 7 bases and V by 5 bases; bases with no gene match: 8. Germline V gene data show CDR1 as SGHTA and CDR2 as FQGNSA. The CDR3 spells CASSLGTIGNEQFF. CDR3 nucleotides: TGTGCCAGCAGCCTCGGGACTATTGGGAATGAGCAGTTCTTC.

The chain is built from TRBV9 and TRBJ2-1; 9 bases line up with TRBD2. Per the germline V gene, CDR1 is SGDLS and CDR2 is YYNGEE. The CDR3 is 16 amino acids. Trimming took 0 bases from V and 7 from J; bases not matched to a gene: 8. CDR3 sequence reads: CASSVGAGGVLNEQFF. The CDR3 coding sequence is TGTGCCAGCAGCGTAGGAGCGGGAGGAGTCTTGAATGAGCAGTTCTTC. Drawing the rest from reference TRBV9 and TRBJ2-1, the complete variable domain is DSGVTQTPKHLITATGQRVTLRCSPRSGDLSVYWYQQSLDQGLQFLIQYYNGEERAKGNILERFSAQQFPDLHSELNLSSLELGDSALYFCASSVGAGGVLNEQFFGPGTRLTVL.

The J gene is TRBJ1-6, the V gene TRBV7-9; D gene unclear. Per the germline V gene, CDR1 is SEHNR and CDR2 is FQNEAQ (reference sequence). The CDR3 runs 14 residues. V shed 1 base and J shed 8 bases, with 9 bases lying between them. This CDR3 is CASSLDEGYSPLHF. The CDR3 DNA sequence: TGTGCCAGCAGCTTAGACGAGGGATATTCACCCCTCCACTTT. Based on the CDR3 plus reference TRBV7-9 and TRBJ1-6, the full variable domain is DTGVSQNPRHKITKRGQNVTFRCDPISEHNRLYWYRQTLGQGPEFLTYFQNEAQLEKSRLLSDRFSAERPKGSFSTLEIQRTEQGDSAMYLCASSLDEGYSPLHFGNGTRLTVT.

V gene TRBV10-3 combines with J gene TRBJ2-7; 8 bases are shared with TRBD2. In germline, CDR1 is ENHRY, CDR2 SYGVKD. The CDR3 covers 14 residues. V dropped 3 bases and J dropped 3; count of bases not matched to a gene: 4. CDR3 nucleotide sequence: TGTGCCATCAGTGAAGGCGGGAGGAACTACGAGCAGTACTTC. Its protein product is CAISEGGRNYEQYF.

This rearrangement joins TRBV2 to TRBJ2-1, with 7 positions matching TRBD1. Germline V gene lookup returns CDR1 SNHLY and CDR2 FYNNEI. The V and J ends lost 4 bases and 3 bases, in that order; junction bases with no gene match: 12. The CDR3 is 17 residues long. CDR3 loop: CASSGRPGTEDYNEQFF. CDR3 sequence (DNA): TGTGCCAGCAGTGGCCGGCCGGGGACAGAAGACTACAATGAGCAGTTCTTC.

The chain has TRBV28 and TRBJ1-1; D may be TRBD1 (5 bases). This CDR3 contains 14 residues. V lost 6 bases, J lost 1 base, and 12 bases lay in between. Germline lookup yields CDR1 MDHEN and CDR2 SYDVKM. The CDR3 reads CASSSGAANTEAFF. The CDR3 coding sequence is TGTGCCAGCAGCAGCGGGGCGGCGAACACTGAAGCTTTCTTT.

This clone was observed a single time. CDR3 region: CASRAPEGDTDTQYF. The CDR3, as DNA: TGCGCCAGCAGAGCCCCAGAGGGGGACACAGATACGCAGTATTTT. V and J are TRBV10-2 and TRBJ2-3, with D perhaps TRBD1 (6 bases). CDR1 and CDR2 from the germline V gene are WSHSY and SAAADI. The germline V and J ends were trimmed by 6 bases and 2 bases, with 15 bases remaining between them. CDR3 size: 15 residues.

About this clone itself: Other DNA sequences in this specimen translate into the identical CDR3. The chain has TRBV10-3 and TRBJ2-1; D perhaps matches TRBD2 (7 bases). Trimming took 7 bases from V and 8 from J, leaving 12 bases between them. This CDR3 has 12 residues. CDR1 ENHRY and CDR2 SYGVKD come from the germline V gene. The CDR3 loop reads CAIKAGADEQFF. The CDR3 nucleotides are TGTGCCATCAAGGCGGGGGCAGATGAGCAGTTCTTC.

The chain links TRBV4-2 to TRBJ1-5; D remains unclear. Germline V gene data show CDR1 as LGHNA and CDR2 as YNFKEQ. The CDR3 has 17 residues. Trimming removed 0 bases at V and 4 bases at J, with 16 bases between. Here the CDR3 reads CASSQDPLAGTNQPQHF. In nucleotides, the CDR3 is TGTGCCAGCAGCCAAGATCCTCTGGCAGGAACGAATCAGCCCCAGCATTTT.

V gene TRBV29-1 combines with J gene TRBJ2-7; D possibly corresponds to TRBD1 (5 bases). CDR1 and CDR2 from the germline V gene are SQVTM and ANQGSEA. CDR3 size: 13 residues. V was trimmed by 0 bases and J by 5 bases, leaving 11 bases between them. The CDR3 DNA follows: TGCAGCGTTGAAGACAGGGCTCGGGACGAGCAGTACTTC. Its protein is CSVEDRARDEQYF.

This CDR3 is CASSVGGKAEAFF. The CDR3 bases are TGTGCCAGCAGTGTGGGCGGGAAGGCTGAAGCTTTCTTT. The chain combines TRBV27 with TRBJ1-1; D gene ambiguous. The CDR3 is 13 amino acids. Trimming left V 5 bases short and J 6 bases short, with 13 bases between. Per the germline V gene, CDR1 is MNHEY and CDR2 is SMNVEV (reference sequence).